Shown below are 5 T cell receptor beta chains from a single sample sequenced in a study of blood T cell dynamics during melanoma immunotherapy. Indicated time point: week 3, after first cycle of checkpoint inhibitor. Here immunoSEQ multiplex PCR was the method, and the copy in TCRdb shows in-frame clones only, minus some. The sample lists about 12,000 clones, around 87% occurring once. Specimen: blood, collected from a patient treated with checkpoint blockade. These receptors were collected from a human donor with melanoma.

The genes are TRBV18 and TRBJ2-3; D may correspond to TRBD1 or TRBD2 (5 bases each). The germline gives CDR1 KGHSH, CDR2 LQKENI. Trimming cost V 1 base and J 6 bases, with 11 bases left between them. The CDR3 loop spans 14 amino acids. DNA of the CDR3: TGTGCCAGCTCACCACGGGACCCCTTGGATACGCAGTATTTT. Protein: CASSPRDPLDTQYF.

The CDR3 nucleotides are TGTGCCAGCAGAGGGCTACACGTGTTAGACGAGCAGTACTTC. Translated: CASRGLHVLDEQYF. The chain joins TRBV21-1 to TRBJ2-7. TRBV21-1 is termed a pseudogene. The CDR3 length is 14 residues.

The genes are TRBV15 and TRBJ2-5, with D tentatively TRBD2 (5 bases). Trimming took 5 bases from V and 2 from J, leaving 9 bases between them. Per germline, CDR1 LNHNV and CDR2 YYDKDF (reference sequence). The CDR3 sequence is 13 residues long. CDR3 in amino acids: CATSGGRQETQYF. The CDR3, as DNA: TGTGCCACCAGCGGCGGGCGACAAGAGACCCAGTACTTC. Full variable domain (missing parts from reference TRBV15 and TRBJ2-5): DAMVIQNPRYQVTQFGKPVTLSCSQTLNHNVMYWYQQKSSQAPKLLFHYYDKDFNNEADTPDNFQSRRPNTSFCFLDIRSPGLGDTAMYLCATSGGRQETQYFGPGTRLLVL.

V gene TRBV27 combines with J gene TRBJ2-2, with TRBD2 identical over 8 bases. The germline V gene encodes CDR1 MNHEY and CDR2 SMNVEV (reference sequence). This CDR3 comprises 16 residues. The junction had 9 bases not matched to a gene; V was cut back by 6 bases and J by 3 bases. The CDR3 loop reads CASSVYRTSHTGELFF. Written as DNA, the CDR3 is TGTGCCAGCAGCGTATATCGGACTAGCCACACCGGGGAGCTGTTTTTT.

The chain has TRBV7-3 and TRBJ2-5, with D possibly being TRBD1 (5 bases). The CDR3 is made up of 13 amino acids. V was cut by 6 bases and J by 1 base, with 9 bases left in between. Germline V CDR1 and CDR2: SGHTA, FQGTGA. CDR3 bases: TGTGCCAGCAGTTACAGGCGCCAAGAGACCCAGTACTTC. This codes for CASSYRRQETQYF. The whole variable domain, remainder taken from reference TRBV7-3 and TRBJ2-5, is GAGVSQTPSNKVTEKGKYVELRCDPISGHTALYWYRQSLGQGPEFLIYFQGTGAADDSGLPNDRFFAVRPEGSVSTLKIQRTERGDSAVYLCASSYRRQETQYFGPGTRLLVL.